This T cell receptor (beta chain) originates from a study of blood T cells in healthy people across ages. Isolation per sample recovered at least 7 million PBMCs. Total RNA extraction produced at least 6 micrograms (per sample) for the study. Primers used in a second PCR of about 6 to 12 cycles were a sample-barcoded 5' primer and a J-beta primer mix. Every single cDNA molecule received a tag from a template-switch adaptor with 12 random nucleotides. Via MiXCR, TCRdb re-called the 5' RACE reads, giving one row per CDR3 protein. Here the sample spans over 950,000 distinct CDR3 sequences, approximately 38% being singletons. The CDR3 totals 15 residues. The germline V gene has CDR1 LGHNA and CDR2 YSLEER. V was shortened by 0 bases and J by 4 bases, with 13 bases between the two germline ends.

This clonotype was sampled from a man between 18 and 35 years old in good health. This chain joins TRBV4-3 and TRBJ2-7; D might be TRBD2 (5 bases). Source material: blood. The CDR3 DNA reads TGCGCCAGCAGCCAAGAGCGCGGGTCTTCTTACGAGCAGTACTTC. Protein product: CASSQERGSSYEQYF.